Presented here are 17 T cell receptor beta chains from one specimen sequenced in a study of follicular helper T cells after annual influenza vaccination. Time point meaning: 2015-2016 season, pre-vaccination. TCRdb's copy holds only in-frame clones and misses some; the assay was immunoSEQ multiplex PCR. The data hold approximately 15,000 clones, with about 83% observed a single time. The sequencing used CXCR5- memory CD4+ T cells sorted from blood, collected on the day of influenza vaccination. These receptors all come from an adult who received the influenza vaccine.

This sequence joins TRBV4-1 and TRBJ1-4, with 10 bases matching TRBD1. Germline trimming cut 5 bases from V and 8 bases from J; bases unmatched to any gene: 11. The CDR3 has 16 residues. Germline CDR1 and CDR2: MGHRA and YSYEKL. CDR3 in DNA: TGCGCCAGCAGCTCTACCGGGACAGGGGCCAAAGAAAAACTGTTTTTT. This encodes CASSSTGTGAKEKLFF.

CDR3 loop: CASSPPAPTDTQYF. Written as DNA, the CDR3 is TGTGCCAGCAGCCCACCGGCTCCCACAGATACGCAGTATTTT. V usage is TRBV9 and J usage is TRBJ2-3; D gene ambiguous. This CDR3 is 14 amino acids long. In germline, CDR1 is SGDLS, CDR2 YYNGEE. The germline V and J ends were trimmed by 4 bases and 2 bases, with 11 bases remaining between them.

This chain links TRBV6-4 with TRBJ2-6; no reliable D call. The CDR3 spans 14 residues. Germline V gives CDR1 MRHNA, CDR2 SNTAGT. With 4 bases removed from V and 1 base from J, the gap between germline ends came to 5 bases. CDR3 protein: CASSVVSGANVLTF. Written as DNA, the CDR3 is TGTGCCAGCAGTGTGGTGTCTGGGGCCAACGTCCTGACTTTC.

A single count supports this clone. The chain employs TRBV5-1 and TRBJ2-1, with D maybe TRBD2 (6 bases). With 1 base removed from V and 4 bases from J, the gap between germline ends came to 12 bases. The CDR3 is made up of 15 amino acids. Germline CDR1 and CDR2: SGHRS and YFSETQ. The CDR3 protein is CASSLRVAEYNEQFF. DNA for the CDR3: TGCGCCAGCAGCTTGCGGGTAGCGGAATACAATGAGCAGTTCTTC.

V usage is TRBV30 and J usage is TRBJ1-3; TRBD1 aligns across 7 bases. The length of the CDR3 is 13 residues. Looked up from germline, CDR1 is GTSNPN and CDR2 is SVGIG (reference sequence). V lost 7 bases and J lost 2; bases outside the gene matches: 5. CDR3 sequence: CAFDRDPGNTIYF. In nucleotides, the CDR3 is TGTGCCTTTGACAGGGACCCTGGAAACACCATATATTTT.

V and J are TRBV30 and TRBJ2-5; 9 positions match TRBD2. Germline CDR1 is GTSNPN and CDR2 is SVGIG (reference sequence). The CDR3 is made up of 14 amino acids. Trimming removed 5 bases from V and 5 bases from J; junction bases left unmatched: 9. The CDR3: CAWAGTSFQETQYF. The CDR3 DNA reads as TGTGCCTGGGCCGGGACTAGCTTTCAGGAGACCCAGTACTTC. Full variable domain (outside the CDR3, taken from reference TRBV30 and TRBJ2-5): SQTIHQWPATLVQPVGSPLSLECTVEGTSNPNLYWYRQAAGRGLQLLFYSVGIGQISSEVPQNLSASRPQDRQFILSSKKLLLSDSGFYLCAWAGTSFQETQYFGPGTRLLVL.

This clone was counted between two and nine times. The chain employs TRBV21-1 and TRBJ1-5. TRBV21-1 is shown as a pseudogene. The CDR3 is 10 amino acids. The CDR3 DNA reads as TGTGCCAGCCTAAGGGGCGGGGGGCATTTT. It codes for CASLRGGGHF.

The chain joins TRBV5-1 to TRBJ2-3; D gene unclear. The ends were cut back, 7 bases at V and 7 bases at J, with 10 bases in the middle. The CDR3 extends over 11 amino acids. Germline CDR1 is SGHRS and CDR2 is YFSETQ. The CDR3 reads CASRTSHTQYF. The CDR3 DNA reads as TGCGCCAGCCGAACTTCTCATACGCAGTATTTT.

The chain recombines TRBV18 with TRBJ1-4; D not resolved. The V end lost 3 bases, the J end lost 4 bases, and 15 bases lay between the germline ends. CDR1 is KGHSH, CDR2 LQKENI, per germline. This CDR3 has 16 residues. CDR3: CASSPSQSPFNEKLFF. DNA of the CDR3: TGTGCCAGCTCACCGTCCCAATCTCCGTTTAATGAAAAACTGTTTTTT.

This clone was seen only a few times. The chain employs TRBV7-9 and TRBJ1-2, with TRBD1 matching over 10 bases. Trimming at V came to 6 bases and at J to 4 bases, leaving 5 bases not matched to a gene. Looked up from germline, CDR1 is SEHNR and CDR2 is FQNEAQ (reference sequence). CDR3 length: 14 amino acids. In DNA form, the CDR3 reads TGTGCCAGCAGTTGGACAGGGGGGAGCTATGGCTACACCTTC. Its protein product is CASSWTGGSYGYTF.

The rearrangement links TRBV19 to TRBJ2-2; 8 bases agree with TRBD2. CDR1 and CDR2 from the germline V gene are LNHDA and SQIVND (reference sequence). V shed 6 bases, J shed 3 bases, and the junction held 3 bases outside the gene matches. CDR3 size: 14 residues. CDR3 sequence: CASSSGGDTGELFF. CDR3 DNA: TGTGCCAGTAGCTCGGGGGGGGACACCGGGGAGCTGTTTTTT.

This clone appeared a few times. V and J are TRBV19 and TRBJ1-5, with 9 bases that match TRBD1. The germline CDR1 and CDR2 sequences are LNHDA and SQIVND (reference sequence). Trimming removed 9 bases from V and 6 bases from J; junction bases left unmatched: 9. The CDR3 has 14 amino acids. CDR3 in DNA: TGTGCCAGCAGTCGACAGGGGGGAGGTCAGCCCCAGCATTTT. It translates to CASSRQGGGQPQHF.

The chain links TRBV5-4 to TRBJ1-3, with 9 bases aligning to TRBD1. The CDR3 has 16 amino acids. J lost 4 bases, V lost 4 bases, and 9 bases had no gene match. Germline V lookup: CDR1 SGHNT, CDR2 YYREEE (reference sequence). CDR3 loop: CASSQAGTGKGNTIYF. The DNA for the CDR3 is TGTGCCAGCAGCCAGGCCGGGACAGGGAAGGGAAACACCATATATTTT.

V is TRBV5-4 and J is TRBJ2-5; a possible D gene is TRBD1 (7 bases). The CDR3 runs 15 residues. V was shortened by 4 bases and J by 2 bases, with 15 bases between the two germline ends. The germline V gene has CDR1 SGHNT and CDR2 YYREEE (reference sequence). Written as DNA, the CDR3 is TGTGCCAGCAGCCGGGGGACAGCGCCACAAGAGACCCAGTACTTC. It encodes CASSRGTAPQETQYF.

The chain uses TRBV18 and TRBJ2-1; 7 nucleotides match TRBD2. Germline assignment: CDR1 KGHSH and CDR2 LQKENI. Losses at the gene ends were 2 bases for V and 4 bases for J; bases not matched to a gene: 2. The CDR3 contains 14 residues. This chain's CDR3 is CASSPGAGYNEQFF. The DNA of the CDR3 is TGTGCCAGCTCACCAGGAGCGGGGTACAATGAGCAGTTCTTC.

This clone turned up a few times. The CDR3 DNA reads TGTGCCAGCAGCTTCACTCCGGGACAGGGGGCCCACGAGCAGTACTTC. It specifies CASSFTPGQGAHEQYF. The chain couples TRBV5-6 to TRBJ2-7; TRBD1 matches 12 bases. After removal of 2 bases from V and 5 bases from J, the junction contained 8 bases not matched to a gene. The CDR3 loop spans 16 amino acids. The germline gives CDR1 SGHDT, CDR2 YYEEEE.

This clone was seen just once. This rearrangement joins TRBV30 to TRBJ1-5; 7 bases line up with TRBD1. Trimming removed 2 bases from V and 6 bases from J; junction bases left unmatched: 7. In germline, CDR1 is GTSNPN, CDR2 SVGIG (reference sequence). There are 14 residues in the CDR3. The CDR3 sequence is CAWSPGTAVQPQHF. The DNA for the CDR3 is TGTGCCTGGAGTCCTGGGACAGCAGTTCAGCCCCAGCATTTT. Full variable domain (outside the CDR3, taken from reference TRBV30 and TRBJ1-5): SQTIHQWPATLVQPVGSPLSLECTVEGTSNPNLYWYRQAAGRGLQLLFYSVGIGQISSEVPQNLSASRPQDRQFILSSKKLLLSDSGFYLCAWSPGTAVQPQHFGDGTRLSIL.